The next 26 T cell receptor beta chains were all read from a single sample in a study of CD8 T cells in Susac syndrome. Random-hexamer reverse transcription was applied to about 0.5 to 1 ug RNA. TCRdb re-called the immunoSEQ multiplex PCR reads with MiXCR, one entry per CDR3 protein. The sample includes some 100,000 distinct CDR3 sequences, 92% seen only once; the top ten take about 0.14%. Material for sequencing was CD4+ T cells from PBMCs. The receptors shown here come from a human donor in good health.

This sequence joins TRBV6-1 and TRBJ1-2; no firm D call. CDR1 is MNHNS and CDR2 is SASEGT in the germline V gene. Between the trimmed V and J ends, which lost 6 bases and 1 base, there was a span of 21 bases. The CDR3 length is 17 residues. The CDR3, as DNA: TGTGCCAGCAGAGGTGGTGGCTCAACCCCAAGTAACTATGGCTACACCTTC. Its protein is CASRGGGSTPSNYGYTF.

The chain is built from TRBV7-9 and TRBJ2-1; 10 bases align to TRBD1. The CDR3 runs 13 residues. With 4 bases clipped from V and 10 bases from J, the junction kept 4 bases outside the gene matches. Germline V gene lookup returns CDR1 SEHNR and CDR2 FQNEAQ (reference sequence). The CDR3 DNA follows: TGTGCCAGCAGCTGGACAGGGGGTTCGGAGCAGTTCTTC. Translating it yields CASSWTGGSEQFF.

The chain is built from TRBV19 and TRBJ2-7; a possible D gene is TRBD2 (6 bases). The germline V gene has CDR1 LNHDA and CDR2 SQIVND (reference sequence). V was trimmed by 3 bases and J by 4 bases, leaving 13 bases between them. The CDR3 is 14 amino acids. CDR3 residues: CASSMDGRGYEQYF. The CDR3 coding sequence is TGTGCCAGTAGTATGGATGGGCGGGGATACGAGCAGTACTTC.

The CDR3 sequence is CASSGRDRDYYGYTF. As DNA, the CDR3 is TGTGCCAGCAGCGGCCGGGACAGGGACTACTATGGCTACACCTTC. The V call is TRBV9, the J call TRBJ1-2; 9 nucleotides line up with TRBD1. The junction had 6 bases not matched to a gene; V was cut back by 3 bases and J by 3 bases. Germline assignment: CDR1 SGDLS and CDR2 YYNGEE. This CDR3 has 15 amino acids.

The genes are TRBV6-2 or TRBV6-3 and TRBJ1-5; 8 bases line up with TRBD1. Trimming cost V 5 bases and J 7 bases; bases outside gene matches: 7. Germline V gene data show CDR1 as MNHEY and CDR2 as SVGEGT. The CDR3 is made up of 14 amino acids. CDR3 amino acids: CASSRGQGGQPQHF. CDR3 in DNA: TGTGCCAGCAGTCGAGGACAGGGTGGCCAGCCCCAGCATTTT.

CDR3 sequence reads: CASSAWFAGTTDTQYF. CDR3 bases: TGTGCCAGCAGCGCGTGGTTTGCGGGGACCACAGATACGCAGTATTTT. The chain uses TRBV9 and TRBJ2-3; maybe TRBD2 (6 bases). The V end lost 3 bases, the J end lost 2 bases, and 16 bases lay between the germline ends. Germline values: CDR1 SGDLS, CDR2 YYNGEE. The CDR3 length is 16 residues. Supplemented by reference TRBV9 and TRBJ2-3, the full variable domain reads DSGVTQTPKHLITATGQRVTLRCSPRSGDLSVYWYQQSLDQGLQFLIQYYNGEERAKGNILERFSAQQFPDLHSELNLSSLELGDSALYFCASSAWFAGTTDTQYFGPGTRLTVL.

J is TRBJ2-1 and V is TRBV29-1; 7 positions agree with TRBD2. V lost 4 bases and J lost 6; bases outside the gene matches: 9. Germline loops: CDR1 SQVTM, CDR2 ANQGSEA. This CDR3 has 14 residues. The CDR3 DNA sequence: TGCAGCGTTGGAAGGTCTGGGGAGGGCAATGAGCAGTTCTTC. Its protein is CSVGRSGEGNEQFF.

This chain connects TRBV29-1 to TRBJ1-1, with D unclear. The CDR3 extends over 11 amino acids. V was clipped by 2 bases and J by 11 bases, with 12 bases between them. CDR1 and CDR2 from the germline V gene are SQVTM and ANQGSEA. Here the CDR3 reads CSVEREDRAFF. The CDR3 DNA is TGCAGCGTTGAAAGGGAGGACCGGGCTTTCTTT.

The V call is TRBV10-2, the J call TRBJ2-1, with 7 bases lining up with TRBD1. This CDR3 contains 14 residues. The junction had 10 bases not matched to a gene; V was cut back by 4 bases and J by 10 bases. Germline CDR1 WSHSY, CDR2 SAAADI. The CDR3 here is CASSGAGGFFEQFF. For the CDR3, the DNA is TGCGCCAGCAGTGGGGCAGGGGGATTCTTCGAGCAGTTCTTC.

This chain joins TRBV20-1 and TRBJ2-7; 9 nucleotides line up with TRBD1. Germline V gene lookup returns CDR1 DFQATT and CDR2 SNEGSKA (reference sequence). This CDR3 region has 13 residues. After removal of 3 bases from V and 3 bases from J, the junction contained 3 bases not matched to a gene. CDR3 coding DNA: TGCAGTGCTAGGGGACAGGGAGGCTACGAGCAGTACTTC. Protein product: CSARGQGGYEQYF.

The chain carries TRBV6-2 or TRBV6-3 and TRBJ2-2; 8 nucleotides align to TRBD2. This CDR3 has 16 amino acids. After removal of 5 bases from V and 1 base from J, the junction contained 6 bases not matched to a gene. CDR1 and CDR2 (germline): MNHEY, SVGEGT. As DNA, the CDR3 is TGTGCCAGCAGTGCCTGGACTAGCTTGAACACCGGGGAGCTGTTTTTT. This translates into CASSAWTSLNTGELFF.

The rearrangement joins TRBV18 to TRBJ2-1, with 9 nucleotides matching TRBD1. CDR1 KGHSH and CDR2 LQKENI come from the germline V gene. The J segment lost 6 bases and the V segment lost 1 base, leaving 13 bases of the junction unmatched. The CDR3 loop spans 18 amino acids. CDR3 sequence (DNA): TGTGCCAGCTCACCACGTCAAGCCGGGACAGGGTCAGGCAATGAGCAGTTCTTC. It translates to CASSPRQAGTGSGNEQFF.

This sequence joins TRBV20-1 and TRBJ1-5; D gene ambiguous. This CDR3 region has 15 residues. Germline V gene lookup returns CDR1 DFQATT and CDR2 SNEGSKA (reference sequence). The V end was cut by 3 bases, the J end by 2 bases, with 14 bases between. This chain's CDR3 is CSARAPTGGNQPQHF. The CDR3 bases are TGCAGTGCTAGGGCCCCCACTGGGGGCAATCAGCCCCAGCATTTT.

The CDR3 DNA follows: TGCGCCAGCAGCCAGGGACAGGGGGACACTGAAGCTTTCTTT. Translated: CASSQGQGDTEAFF. This rearrangement joins TRBV5-1 to TRBJ1-1; 11 nucleotides line up with TRBD1. CDR1 is SGHRS and CDR2 is YFSETQ in the germline V gene. The V and J ends lost 4 bases and 3 bases, in that order; junction bases with no gene match: 2. The CDR3 spans 14 residues.

The gene calls are TRBV7-2 and TRBJ2-2, with D unclear. Between the trimmed V and J ends, which lost 5 bases and 4 bases, there was a span of 11 bases. The germline gives CDR1 SGHTA, CDR2 FQGNSA. CDR3 length equals 14 residues. The CDR3 DNA is TGTGCCAGCAGCCACTCTAGTACCACCGGGGAGCTGTTTTTT. It specifies CASSHSSTTGELFF.

The CDR3 sequence is CASSSVKGSPNYGYTF. As DNA, the CDR3 is TGTGCCAGCAGCTCTGTGAAGGGGTCCCCTAACTATGGCTACACCTTC. The chain has TRBV6-6 and TRBJ1-2; a weak D match, TRBD1 (5 bases). The length of the CDR3 is 16 residues. V was cut by 6 bases and J by 0 bases, with 17 bases left in between. Germline V gives CDR1 MNHNY, CDR2 SVGAGI (reference sequence).

V usage is TRBV18 and J usage is TRBJ1-2; 8 nucleotides line up with TRBD1. The CDR3 is made up of 14 amino acids. The ends lost 3 bases at V and 8 bases at J; junction bases unmatched: 8. Germline V lookup: CDR1 KGHSH, CDR2 LQKENI. The CDR3 bases are TGTGCCAGCTCACCGGACAGGGCAACGGGGGGCTACACCTTC. It translates to CASSPDRATGGYTF.

The chain carries TRBV19 and TRBJ2-5; TRBD2 might be the D (5 bases). Trimming removed 3 bases at V and 5 bases at J, with 13 bases between. The germline CDR1 and CDR2 sequences are LNHDA and SQIVND (reference sequence). The CDR3 is 14 amino acids. The CDR3 protein is CASSMEVSWETQYF. As DNA, the CDR3 is TGTGCCAGTAGTATGGAGGTTTCGTGGGAGACCCAGTACTTC.

This chain links TRBV7-8 with TRBJ2-5; D might be TRBD2 (5 bases). CDR3 length: 16 amino acids. Germline V lookup: CDR1 SGHVS, CDR2 FQNEAQ. V was shortened by 4 bases and J by 2 bases, with 17 bases between the two germline ends. The CDR3 sequence is CASSSFFRAVQETQYF. The CDR3 coding sequence is TGTGCCAGCAGCTCTTTCTTTCGAGCGGTACAAGAGACCCAGTACTTC.

The V call is TRBV6-4, the J call TRBJ2-3; perhaps TRBD2 as D (5 bases). CDR1 and CDR2 from the germline V gene are MRHNA and SNTAGT. There are 13 residues in the CDR3. V was trimmed by 8 bases and J by 2 bases, leaving 11 bases between them. The CDR3 nucleotides are TGTGCCAGCGCCCCGGGATCCACAGATACGCAGTATTTT. Translated, it gives CASAPGSTDTQYF.

The CDR3 loop is CASSYTSGANVLTF. The CDR3 DNA follows: TGTGCCAGCAGTTACACTTCTGGGGCCAACGTCCTGACTTTC. The chain employs TRBV6-2 or TRBV6-3 and TRBJ2-6; unclear D gene. Trimming pared 2 bases from V and 1 base from J, leaving 3 bases between. This CDR3 has 14 amino acids. Germline V gene data show CDR1 as MNHEY and CDR2 as SVGEGT.

The rearrangement joins TRBV19 to TRBJ2-1; TRBD2 matches 12 bases. The CDR3 is 15 residues long. Unmatched junction bases numbered 4, after V lost 4 bases and J lost 6 bases. Looked up from germline, CDR1 is LNHDA and CDR2 is SQIVND (reference sequence). The CDR3 DNA reads as TGTGCCAGTAGTACGACTAGCGGGAGATCCAATGAGCAGTTCTTC. Translating gives CASSTTSGRSNEQFF.

V gene TRBV19 combines with J gene TRBJ1-1; D gene uncertain. The CDR3 length is 15 residues. Germline-derived CDR1 and CDR2 are LNHDA and SQIVND (reference sequence). Deletions cut 5 bases from V and 0 bases from J, with 13 bases between. The DNA for the CDR3 is TGTGCCAGTAGTTCAAGACACCCGTTGAACACTGAAGCTTTCTTT. Translation: CASSSRHPLNTEAFF.

The V call is TRBV6-2 or TRBV6-3, the J call TRBJ2-5; 7 positions agree with TRBD2. Germline assignment: CDR1 MNHEY and CDR2 SVGEGT. V lost 6 bases and J lost 3; bases outside the gene matches: 7. This CDR3 region has 14 residues. The CDR3 loop reads CASRFGTTKETQYF. DNA of the CDR3: TGTGCCAGCAGATTCGGGACTACTAAAGAGACCCAGTACTTC.

V usage is TRBV20-1 and J usage is TRBJ2-5, with 8 nucleotides matching TRBD1. The CDR3 has 14 amino acids. Per germline, CDR1 DFQATT and CDR2 SNEGSKA (reference sequence). V dropped 6 bases and J dropped 6; count of bases not matched to a gene: 12. The CDR3: CSAQKAQGEKTQYF. CDR3 nucleotides: TGCAGTGCCCAGAAGGCACAGGGGGAAAAGACCCAGTACTTC.

This rearrangement joins TRBV5-1 to TRBJ2-2; the match to TRBD1 covers 10 bases. Germline V gene sequence: CDR1 SGHRS, CDR2 YFSETQ. J was trimmed by 4 bases and V by 4 bases; bases with no gene match: 7. The CDR3 sequence is 16 residues long. CDR3: CASSPEGQGTTGELFF. The CDR3 DNA sequence: TGCGCCAGCAGCCCCGAGGGACAGGGGACCACCGGGGAGCTGTTTTTT.